The 23 T cell receptor beta chains below were found in one sample sequenced in a study of blood T cell repertoires in COVID-19. The table came from immunoSEQ multiplex PCR; TCRdb's copy has only in-frame clones and leaves some out. The sample shows a few hundred thousand clones, approximately 90% of them seen only once. The sequencing sample was made of peripheral blood. All receptors derive from a woman between 50 and 59 years old with COVID-19, enrolled during active disease.

This sequence joins TRBV4-3 and TRBJ2-5, with 12 bases aligning to TRBD2. This CDR3 region has 16 residues. Germline CDR1 reads LGHNA; CDR2 reads YSLEER. V lost 3 bases to trimming and J lost 1 base; unmatched junction nucleotides: 3. CDR3 nucleotide sequence: TGCGCCAGCAGCCAGTCTAGCGGGAGGGGCCAAGAGACCCAGTACTTC. It yields the protein CASSQSSGRGQETQYF.

The chain joins TRBV4-2 to TRBJ1-1, with TRBD1 matching 7 bases. CDR1 and CDR2 (germline): LGHNA, YNFKEQ. The trim removed 0 bases at V and 3 bases at J, leaving 7 bases unmatched. The length of the CDR3 is 16 residues. The chain's CDR3 is CASSQEVGRGHTEAFF. The CDR3 bases are TGTGCCAGCAGCCAAGAAGTCGGTAGGGGGCACACTGAAGCTTTCTTT.

The chain joins TRBV2 to TRBJ2-1; 8 bases are a match to TRBD1. The germline CDR1 and CDR2 sequences are SNHLY and FYNNEI. The CDR3 is made up of 15 amino acids. V lost 4 bases to trimming and J lost 1 base; unmatched junction nucleotides: 3. The CDR3, as DNA: TGTGCCAGCAGTGCCAACAGGGGGTCCTACAATGAGCAGTTCTTC. Protein sequence: CASSANRGSYNEQFF.

The DNA of the CDR3 is TGCGCCAGCCGCGGACAGGGGAGCTACGAGCAGTACTTC. It yields the protein CASRGQGSYEQYF. V usage is TRBV10-1 and J usage is TRBJ2-7, with 9 bases lining up with TRBD1. The junction had 5 bases not matched to a gene; V was cut back by 8 bases and J by 3 bases. CDR1 and CDR2 (germline): WNHNN, SYGVQD (reference sequence). The CDR3 is 13 amino acids.

The chain couples TRBV18 to TRBJ1-5, with 7 bases that match TRBD1. Germline V gene sequence: CDR1 KGHSH, CDR2 LQKENI. The junction had 5 bases not matched to a gene; V was cut back by 6 bases and J by 0 bases. The CDR3 totals 15 residues. CDR3 residues: CASSSGTVSNQPQHF. In DNA, the CDR3 is TGTGCCAGCTCTTCCGGGACAGTTAGCAATCAGCCCCAGCATTTT.

This clone was seen once. The CDR3 loop reads CAISPSNQPQHF. The CDR3 coding sequence is TGTGCCATCAGCCCGAGCAATCAGCCCCAGCATTTT. The chain carries TRBV10-3 and TRBJ1-5; the D is unclear. CDR3 length: 12 residues. V dropped 6 bases and J dropped 1 base, with 4 bases sitting between them. The germline V gene encodes CDR1 ENHRY and CDR2 SYGVKD.

V gene TRBV29-1 combines with J gene TRBJ1-2, with D possibly matching TRBD1 (6 bases). The CDR3 is 13 amino acids. The V gene lost 5 bases and the J gene lost 8 bases, with 18 bases spanning the gap. Germline assignment: CDR1 SQVTM and CDR2 ANQGSEA. In nucleotides, the CDR3 is TGCAGCGTTTCCAGAGGGGGACAAGACGGCTACACCTTC. Protein product: CSVSRGGQDGYTF.

The gene calls are TRBV6-5 and TRBJ1-1; D ambiguous. This CDR3 has 13 amino acids. Trimming removed 8 bases at V and 8 bases at J, with 18 bases between. CDR1 is MNHEY and CDR2 is SVGAGI in the germline V gene. The CDR3 DNA reads TGTGCCAGCCTCACCACGGCGGGGTTAGAAGCTTTCTTT. Protein product: CASLTTAGLEAFF.

V is TRBV6-5 and J is TRBJ1-2; a weak D match, TRBD1 (5 bases). Germline V gives CDR1 MNHEY, CDR2 SVGAGI. With 0 bases removed from V and 4 bases from J, the gap between germline ends came to 9 bases. This CDR3 is 14 amino acids long. DNA of the CDR3: TGTGCCAGCAGTTACTCGACACAGGCCTATGGCTACACCTTC. It translates to CASSYSTQAYGYTF.

The chain joins TRBV5-1 to TRBJ2-7; 7 bases are a match to TRBD2. The V segment lost 4 bases and the J segment 4 bases; nucleotides outside the gene matches: 11. The CDR3 contains 15 residues. The V gene's germline CDR1 is SGHRS and CDR2 YFSETQ. CDR3: CASSPLAGVGYEQYF. Here the CDR3 DNA reads TGCGCCAGCAGCCCCCTGGCGGGAGTAGGATACGAGCAGTACTTC.

The J gene is TRBJ1-1, the V gene TRBV3-1 (or the pseudogene TRBV3-2), with 8 bases that match TRBD1. The length of the CDR3 is 15 residues. Germline assignment: CDR1 LGHDT and CDR2 YNNKEL (reference sequence). J gave up 1 base and V 4 bases, and 5 bases lay outside the gene matches. In nucleotides, the CDR3 is TGTGCCAGCAGCCTCACCGGGACAGGGAACACTGAAGCTTTCTTT. Its protein product is CASSLTGTGNTEAFF.

The chain joins TRBV4-2 to TRBJ2-5, with a tentative D call TRBD2 (5 bases). This CDR3 region has 19 residues. The germline gives CDR1 LGHNA, CDR2 YNFKEQ. The ends were cut back, 0 bases at V and 2 bases at J, with 22 bases in the middle. The CDR3 nucleotides read TGTGCCAGCAGCCAAGATCTAAGAGGATTAGCCAGACTACAAGAGACCCAGTACTTC. Residues: CASSQDLRGLARLQETQYF.

The chain has TRBV30 and TRBJ2-1, with D perhaps assigned TRBD1 or TRBD2 (6 bases each). CDR1 and CDR2 from the germline V gene are GTSNPN and SVGIG (reference sequence). Trimming cost V 5 bases and J 5 bases, with 16 bases left between them. CDR3 length: 14 residues. The chain's CDR3 is CAWGGGLHNNEQFF. The CDR3 DNA sequence: TGTGCCTGGGGAGGGGGACTCCACAACAATGAGCAGTTCTTC.

This chain uses TRBV30 with TRBJ2-4; D may be TRBD2 (6 bases). There are 13 residues in the CDR3. V gave up 0 bases and J gave up 9 bases, with 12 bases separating them. Germline assignment: CDR1 GTSNPN and CDR2 SVGIG (reference sequence). The CDR3: CAWSVAGLIIQYF. The DNA for the CDR3 is TGTGCCTGGAGTGTCGCGGGACTTATCATTCAGTACTTC.

The rearrangement joins TRBV18 to TRBJ1-4; 10 nucleotides line up with TRBD1. The length of the CDR3 is 22 residues. The germline V gene has CDR1 KGHSH and CDR2 LQKENI. The trim removed 1 base at V and 7 bases at J, leaving 24 bases unmatched. CDR3 residues: CASSPRQGASGWLEGVGEKLFF. CDR3 nucleotide sequence: TGTGCCAGCTCACCACGACAGGGGGCGAGCGGCTGGCTCGAGGGGGTTGGTGAAAAACTGTTTTTT.

This chain links TRBV5-1 with TRBJ1-1; 8 nucleotides align to TRBD1. This CDR3 has 14 amino acids. Germline V gene sequence: CDR1 SGHRS, CDR2 YFSETQ. V lost 4 bases, J lost 4 bases, and 6 bases stayed unmatched. CDR3 DNA: TGCGCCAGCAGCACTATGGACAGGGCCACTGAAGCTTTCTTT. Translation: CASSTMDRATEAFF.

The genes are TRBV18 and TRBJ2-5; 10 bases agree with TRBD2. The CDR3 spans 15 residues. J was trimmed by 6 bases and V by 3 bases; bases with no gene match: 7. CDR1 is KGHSH, CDR2 LQKENI, per germline. CDR3 nucleotides: TGTGCCAGCTCACCCGATAGCGGGAGGTTTAAGACCCAGTACTTC. Protein sequence: CASSPDSGRFKTQYF.

The V call is TRBV20-1, the J call TRBJ2-2, with 8 bases lining up with TRBD2. The length of the CDR3 is 15 residues. The J segment lost 0 bases and the V segment lost 3 bases, leaving 3 bases of the junction unmatched. Germline CDR1 DFQATT, CDR2 SNEGSKA (reference sequence). The CDR3 spells CSASRGLANTGELFF. DNA for the CDR3: TGCAGTGCTAGTAGGGGACTAGCGAACACCGGGGAGCTGTTTTTT.

Only one count was recorded for this clone. The J gene is TRBJ1-1, the V gene TRBV7-3; D gene unclear. V lost 1 base and J 0 bases, leaving 9 bases between the germline ends. This CDR3 has 15 residues. Germline V lookup: CDR1 SGHTA, CDR2 FQGTGA. Here the CDR3 reads CASSLNVLMNTEAFF. CDR3 nucleotides: TGTGCCAGCAGCTTAAACGTACTGATGAACACTGAAGCTTTCTTT. Variable domain in full (rest from reference TRBV7-3 and TRBJ1-1): GAGVSQTPSNKVTEKGKYVELRCDPISGHTALYWYRQSLGQGPEFLIYFQGTGAADDSGLPNDRFFAVRPEGSVSTLKIQRTERGDSAVYLCASSLNVLMNTEAFFGQGTRLTVV.

The rearrangement joins TRBV2 to TRBJ1-3; D might be TRBD1 (6 bases). Germline values: CDR1 SNHLY, CDR2 FYNNEI. The CDR3 has 14 amino acids. The V end lost 4 bases, the J end lost 3 bases, and 10 bases lay between the germline ends. As DNA, the CDR3 is TGTGCCAGCAGTGTCGAGGGGGTTGGAAACACCATATATTTT. This codes for CASSVEGVGNTIYF. Full variable domain (rest looked up from reference TRBV2 and TRBJ1-3): EPEVTQTPSHQVTQMGQEVILRCVPISNHLYFYWYRQILGQKVEFLVSFYNNEISEKSEIFDDQFSVERPDGSNFTLKIRSTKLEDSAMYFCASSVEGVGNTIYFGEGSWLTVV.

This CDR3 is CASSRNSGDNEQFF. In DNA form, the CDR3 reads TGTGCCAGTAGTAGGAATAGCGGGGACAATGAGCAGTTCTTC. The chain uses TRBV19 and TRBJ2-1, with 8 bases that match TRBD2. Germline-derived CDR1 and CDR2 are LNHDA and SQIVND (reference sequence). J gave up 5 bases and V 4 bases, and 4 bases lay outside the gene matches. The CDR3 covers 14 residues.

The rearrangement uses TRBV27 and TRBJ2-7; the match to TRBD2 covers 7 bases. The CDR3 extends over 13 amino acids. Looked up from germline, CDR1 is MNHEY and CDR2 is SMNVEV (reference sequence). Trimming removed 7 bases from V and 4 bases from J; junction bases left unmatched: 7. The CDR3 DNA follows: TGTGCCAGCAAAGGGAGGGTAGGTTACGAGCAGTACTTC. Its translation: CASKGRVGYEQYF.

The chain is built from TRBV24-1 and TRBJ2-7, with a possible D match to TRBD1 (6 bases). Trimming removed 5 bases at V and 2 bases at J, with 15 bases between. The CDR3 contains 15 residues. The germline V gene encodes CDR1 KGHDR and CDR2 SFDVKD. CDR3 in amino acids: CATSVARGSTYEQYF. The CDR3 DNA is TGTGCCACCAGTGTAGCGAGGGGGTCTACCTACGAGCAGTACTTC.